This record looks at one T cell receptor (beta chain) sequence and its context. The data were produced by immunoSEQ multiplex PCR, yet TCRdb's version contains in-frame clones alone and is incomplete. In the table there are 120,000 to 150,000 clones, about 90% of which are singletons. This sample was included in a study of blood T cell repertoires in COVID-19. As for the study in general: The United States, Italy and Spain were the sources of the acute and convalescent COVID-19 samples. PBMCs, B-cell-depleted T cells, or T cells provided the cDNA or gDNA that made up the material.

Each exposed participant met a COVID-19 case in the 2 weeks preceding study entry. Sequenced sample: PBMCs or T cells enriched from blood (not recorded which). The source is a woman aged 40 to 49 who had been exposed to COVID-19.

The CDR3 loop is CASSLAGRRSYEQYF. CDR3 DNA sequence: TGCGCCAGCAGCTTGGCCGGCAGGCGCTCCTACGAGCAGTACTTC. This chain uses TRBV5-1 with TRBJ2-7; D is uncertain. Germline V gene sequence: CDR1 SGHRS, CDR2 YFSETQ. The V and J ends lost 0 bases and 0 bases respectively, with 10 bases between them. This CDR3 spans 15 amino acids. The whole variable domain, filled in from reference TRBV5-1 and TRBJ2-7, reads KAGVTQTPRYLIKTRGQQVTLSCSPISGHRSVSWYQQTPGQGLQFLFEYFSETQRNKGNFPGRFSGRQFSNSRSEMNVSTLELGDSALYLCASSLAGRRSYEQYFGPGTRLTVT.